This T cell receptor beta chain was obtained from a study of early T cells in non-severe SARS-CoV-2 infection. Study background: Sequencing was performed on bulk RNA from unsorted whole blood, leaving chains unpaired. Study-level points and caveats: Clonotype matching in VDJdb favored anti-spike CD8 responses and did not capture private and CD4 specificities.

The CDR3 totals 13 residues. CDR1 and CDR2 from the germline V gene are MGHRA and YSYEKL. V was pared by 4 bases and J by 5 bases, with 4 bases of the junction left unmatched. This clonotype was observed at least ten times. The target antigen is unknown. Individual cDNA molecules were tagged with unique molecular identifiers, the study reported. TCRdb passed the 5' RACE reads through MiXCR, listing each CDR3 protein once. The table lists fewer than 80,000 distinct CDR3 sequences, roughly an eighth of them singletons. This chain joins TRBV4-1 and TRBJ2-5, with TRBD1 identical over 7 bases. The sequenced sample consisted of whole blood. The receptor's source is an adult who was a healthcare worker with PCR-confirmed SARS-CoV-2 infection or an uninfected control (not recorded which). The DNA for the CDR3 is TGCGCCAGCAGCCTCCCAGGGGGTGAGACCCAGTACTTC. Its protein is CASSLPGGETQYF.